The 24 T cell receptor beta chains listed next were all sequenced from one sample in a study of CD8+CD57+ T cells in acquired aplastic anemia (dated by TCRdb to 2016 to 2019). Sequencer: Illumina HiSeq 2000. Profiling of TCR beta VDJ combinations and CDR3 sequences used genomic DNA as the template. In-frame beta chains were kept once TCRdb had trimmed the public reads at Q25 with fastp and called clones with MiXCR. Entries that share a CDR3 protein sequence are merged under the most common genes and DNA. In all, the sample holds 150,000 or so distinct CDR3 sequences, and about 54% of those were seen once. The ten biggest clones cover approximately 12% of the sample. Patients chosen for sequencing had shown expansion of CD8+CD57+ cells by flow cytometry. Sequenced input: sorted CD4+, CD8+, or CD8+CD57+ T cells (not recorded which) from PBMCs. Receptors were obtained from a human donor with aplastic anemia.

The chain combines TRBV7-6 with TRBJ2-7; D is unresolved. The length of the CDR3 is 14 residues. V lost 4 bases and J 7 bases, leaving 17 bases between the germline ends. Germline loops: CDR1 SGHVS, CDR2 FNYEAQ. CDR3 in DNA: TGTGCCAGCAGCTCGCAGGTGGGGAATGGGGAGCAGTACTTC. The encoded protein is CASSSQVGNGEQYF.

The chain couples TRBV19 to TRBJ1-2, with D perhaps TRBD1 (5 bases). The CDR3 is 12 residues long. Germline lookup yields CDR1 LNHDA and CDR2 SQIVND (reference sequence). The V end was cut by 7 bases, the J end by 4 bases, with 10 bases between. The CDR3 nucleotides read TGTGCCAGTAAGACAGAAATCTATGGCTACACCTTC. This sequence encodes CASKTEIYGYTF.

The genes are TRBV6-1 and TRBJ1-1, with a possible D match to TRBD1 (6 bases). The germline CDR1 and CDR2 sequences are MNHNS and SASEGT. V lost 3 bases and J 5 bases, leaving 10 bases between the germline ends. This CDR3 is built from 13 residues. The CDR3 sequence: CASSEDRWTEAFF. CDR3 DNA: TGTGCCAGCAGTGAGGACAGATGGACTGAAGCTTTCTTT.

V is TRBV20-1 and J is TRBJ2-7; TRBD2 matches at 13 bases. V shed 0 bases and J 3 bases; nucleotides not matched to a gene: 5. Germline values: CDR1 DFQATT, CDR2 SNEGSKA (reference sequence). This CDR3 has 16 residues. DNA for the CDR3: TGCAGTGCTAGAGAAGGACTAGCGGGGGATATCTACGAGCAGTACTTC. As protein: CSAREGLAGDIYEQYF.

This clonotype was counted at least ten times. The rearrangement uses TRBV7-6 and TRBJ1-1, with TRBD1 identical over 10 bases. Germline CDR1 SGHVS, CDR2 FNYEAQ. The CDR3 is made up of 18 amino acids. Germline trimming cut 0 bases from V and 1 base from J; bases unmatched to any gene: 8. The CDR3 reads CASSLAGTGAPPNTEAFF. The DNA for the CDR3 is TGTGCCAGCAGCTTAGCGGGGACAGGGGCTCCCCCGAACACTGAAGCTTTCTTT.

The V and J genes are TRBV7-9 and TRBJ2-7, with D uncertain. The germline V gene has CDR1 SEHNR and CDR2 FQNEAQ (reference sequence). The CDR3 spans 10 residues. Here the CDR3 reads CASSFYEQYV. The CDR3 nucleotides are TGCGCCAGCAGTTTCTACGAGCAGTACGTC.

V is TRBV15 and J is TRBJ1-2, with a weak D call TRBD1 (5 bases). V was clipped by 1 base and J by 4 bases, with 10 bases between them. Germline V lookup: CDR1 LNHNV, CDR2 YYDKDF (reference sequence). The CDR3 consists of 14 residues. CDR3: CATSRVGVPYGYTF. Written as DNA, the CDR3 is TGTGCCACCAGCAGAGTAGGGGTTCCCTATGGCTACACCTTC.

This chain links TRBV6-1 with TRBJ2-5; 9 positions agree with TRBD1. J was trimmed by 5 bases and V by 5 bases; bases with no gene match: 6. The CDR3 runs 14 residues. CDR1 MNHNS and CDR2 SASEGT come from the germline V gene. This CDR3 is CASSTGQGGETQYF. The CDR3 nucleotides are TGTGCCAGCAGTACGGGACAGGGAGGCGAGACCCAGTACTTC.

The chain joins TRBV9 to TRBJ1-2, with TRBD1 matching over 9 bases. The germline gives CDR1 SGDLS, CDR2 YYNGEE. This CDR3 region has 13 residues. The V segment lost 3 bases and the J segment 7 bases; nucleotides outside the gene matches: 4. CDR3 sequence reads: CASSGTGGAGYTF. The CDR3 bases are TGTGCCAGCAGCGGCACAGGGGGCGCTGGCTACACCTTC.

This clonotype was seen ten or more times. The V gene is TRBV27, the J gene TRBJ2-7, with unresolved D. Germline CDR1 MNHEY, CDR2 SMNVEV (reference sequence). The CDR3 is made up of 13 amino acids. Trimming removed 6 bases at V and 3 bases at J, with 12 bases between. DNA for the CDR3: TGTGCCAGCAGCGACGGACGGATCTACGAGCAGTACTTC. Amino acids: CASSDGRIYEQYF.

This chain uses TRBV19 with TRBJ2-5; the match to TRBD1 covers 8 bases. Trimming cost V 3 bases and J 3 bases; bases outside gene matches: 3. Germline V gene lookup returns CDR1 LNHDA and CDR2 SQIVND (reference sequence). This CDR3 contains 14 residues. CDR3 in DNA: TGTGCCAGTAGTATCTCAGGGGGCGAAGAGACCCAGTACTTC. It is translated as CASSISGGEETQYF. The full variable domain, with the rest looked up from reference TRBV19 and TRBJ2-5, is DGGITQSPKYLFRKEGQNVTLSCEQNLNHDAMYWYRQDPGQGLRLIYYSQIVNDFQKGDIAEGYSVSREKKESFPLTVTSAQKNPTAFYLCASSISGGEETQYFGPGTRLLVL.

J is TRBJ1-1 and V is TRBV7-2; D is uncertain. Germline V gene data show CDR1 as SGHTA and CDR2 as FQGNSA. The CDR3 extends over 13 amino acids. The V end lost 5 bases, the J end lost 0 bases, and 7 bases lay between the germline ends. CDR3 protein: CASSRTMNTEAFF. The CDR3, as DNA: TGTGCCAGCAGCCGGACTATGAACACTGAAGCTTTCTTT.

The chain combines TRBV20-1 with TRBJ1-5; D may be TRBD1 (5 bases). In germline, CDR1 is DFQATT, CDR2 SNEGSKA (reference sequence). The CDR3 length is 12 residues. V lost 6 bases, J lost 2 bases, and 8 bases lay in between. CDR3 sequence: CSAIQGNQPQHF. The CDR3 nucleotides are TGCAGTGCAATACAGGGCAATCAGCCCCAGCATTTT.

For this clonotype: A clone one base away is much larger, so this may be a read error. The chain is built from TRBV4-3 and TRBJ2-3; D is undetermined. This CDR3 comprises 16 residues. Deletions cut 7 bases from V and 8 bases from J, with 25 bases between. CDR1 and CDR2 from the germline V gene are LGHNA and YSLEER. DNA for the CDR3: TGCGCCAGCACCCCCTCGGTGCCCTCGGTGGCAGGTACGCAGTATTTT. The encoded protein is CASTPSVPSVAGTQYF.

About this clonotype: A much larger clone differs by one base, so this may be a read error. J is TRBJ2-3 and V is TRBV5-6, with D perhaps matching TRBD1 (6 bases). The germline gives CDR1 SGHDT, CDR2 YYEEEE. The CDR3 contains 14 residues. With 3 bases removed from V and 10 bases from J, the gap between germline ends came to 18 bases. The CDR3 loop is CASSSAGAVDAQYF. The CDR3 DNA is TGTGCCAGCAGCTCGGCAGGGGCTGTTGATGCGCAGTATTTT.

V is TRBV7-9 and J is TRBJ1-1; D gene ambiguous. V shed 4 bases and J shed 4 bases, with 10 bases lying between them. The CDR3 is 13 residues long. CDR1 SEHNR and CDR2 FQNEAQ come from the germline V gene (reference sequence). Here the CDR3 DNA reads TGTGCCAGCAGCTACATGTCTGGCACTGAAGCTTTCTTT. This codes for CASSYMSGTEAFF.

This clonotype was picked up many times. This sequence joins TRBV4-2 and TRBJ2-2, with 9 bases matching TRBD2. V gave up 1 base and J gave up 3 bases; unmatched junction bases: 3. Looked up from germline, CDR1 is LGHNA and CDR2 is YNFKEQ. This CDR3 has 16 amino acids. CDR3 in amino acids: CASSQVAGDDTGELFF. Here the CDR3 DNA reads TGTGCCAGCAGCCAAGTAGCGGGGGATGACACCGGGGAGCTGTTTTTT.

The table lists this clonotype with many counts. The DNA for the CDR3 is TGTGCCAGCAGTTTCGGGCCGCGGGATTATGGCTACACCTTC. Its translation: CASSFGPRDYGYTF. The chain carries TRBV12-3 or TRBV12-4 and TRBJ1-2; D is undetermined. Trimming took off 3 bases at V and 5 bases at J, with 13 bases between the two ends. The CDR3 totals 14 residues.

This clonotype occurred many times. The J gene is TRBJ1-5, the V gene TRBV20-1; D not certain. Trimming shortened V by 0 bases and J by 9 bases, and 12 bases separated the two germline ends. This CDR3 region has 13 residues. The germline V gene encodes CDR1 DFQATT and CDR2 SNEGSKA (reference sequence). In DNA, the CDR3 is TGCAGTGCTAGAGATCTGGTCTTAGGGCCCCAGCATTTT. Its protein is CSARDLVLGPQHF.

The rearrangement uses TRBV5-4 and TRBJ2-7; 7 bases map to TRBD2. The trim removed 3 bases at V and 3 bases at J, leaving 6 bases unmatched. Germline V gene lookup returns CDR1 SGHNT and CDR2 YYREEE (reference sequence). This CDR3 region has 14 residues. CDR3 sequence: CASSSLAGDYEQYF. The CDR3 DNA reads TGTGCCAGCAGCTCCCTCGCGGGGGACTACGAGCAGTACTTC.

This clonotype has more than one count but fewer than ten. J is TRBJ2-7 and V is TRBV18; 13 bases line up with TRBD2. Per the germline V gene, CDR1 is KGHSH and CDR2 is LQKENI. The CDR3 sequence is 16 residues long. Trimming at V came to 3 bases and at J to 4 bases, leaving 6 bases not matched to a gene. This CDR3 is CASSPTSGGAPYEQYF. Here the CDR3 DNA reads TGTGCCAGCTCACCCACTAGCGGGGGGGCGCCATACGAGCAGTACTTC.

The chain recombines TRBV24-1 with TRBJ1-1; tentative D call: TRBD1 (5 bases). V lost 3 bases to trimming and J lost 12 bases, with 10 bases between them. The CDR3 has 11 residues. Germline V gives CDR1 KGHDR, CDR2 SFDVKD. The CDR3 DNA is TGTGCCACCAGTGATGGGACTAGGACTTTCTTT. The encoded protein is CATSDGTRTFF.

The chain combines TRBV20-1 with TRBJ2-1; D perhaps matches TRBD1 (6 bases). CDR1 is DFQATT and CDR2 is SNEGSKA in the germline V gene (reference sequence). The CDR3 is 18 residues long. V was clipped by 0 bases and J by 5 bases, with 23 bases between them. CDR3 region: CSARDLTGGGNVNNEQFF. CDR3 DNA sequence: TGCAGTGCTAGAGATCTAACAGGTGGGGGCAACGTAAACAATGAGCAGTTCTTC.

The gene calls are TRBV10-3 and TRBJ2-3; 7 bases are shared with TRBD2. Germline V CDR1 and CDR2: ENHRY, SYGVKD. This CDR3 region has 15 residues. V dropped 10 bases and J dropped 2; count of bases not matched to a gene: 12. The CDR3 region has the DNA TGTGCCAGCTCTTTGGGAGGGAAGAACACAGATACGCAGTATTTT. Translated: CASSLGGKNTDTQYF.